This T cell receptor beta chain was identified during a study of cytomegalovirus exposure and HLA in healthy donors. Germline assignment: CDR1 LNHDA and CDR2 SQIVND (reference sequence). Trimming stripped 3 bases from V and 0 bases from J, with 9 bases between. This CDR3 spans 14 amino acids. Concerning this clone: Other DNA sequences in the sample encode the same CDR3.

Use of 60 Vbeta and 13 Jbeta primers characterized the PCR. The repertoire was sequenced with immunoSEQ multiplex PCR; TCRdb's copy has only in-frame clones and lacks some. Of 180,000 or so clones listed, more than 60% were seen once; the top ten hold 2% to 2.5%. This sequence originates from a human donor in good health. The rearrangement uses TRBV19 and TRBJ2-7; the D gene is possibly TRBD2 (5 bases). The specimen was PBMCs. In DNA form, the CDR3 reads TGTGCCAGTAGTATTTCCGGGGACTCCTACGAGCAGTACTTC. Translated: CASSISGDSYEQYF.